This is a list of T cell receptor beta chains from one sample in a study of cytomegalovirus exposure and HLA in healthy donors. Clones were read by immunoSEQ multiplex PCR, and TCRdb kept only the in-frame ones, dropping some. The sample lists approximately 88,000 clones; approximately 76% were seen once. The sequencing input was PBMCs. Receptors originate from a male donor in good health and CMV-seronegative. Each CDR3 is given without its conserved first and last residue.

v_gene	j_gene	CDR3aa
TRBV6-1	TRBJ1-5	ASEIRQISDQPQH
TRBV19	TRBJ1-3	ASSVSSGTGVRNTIY
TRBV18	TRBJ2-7	ASSPDREDYEQY
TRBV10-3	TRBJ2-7	ASSPLGTGAYEQY
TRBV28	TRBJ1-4	ASRKGQGLATNEKLF
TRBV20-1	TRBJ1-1	SAYLNTEAF
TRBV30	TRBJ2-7	AWKPGEPGSYEQY
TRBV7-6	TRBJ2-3	ASSLGLAVTDTQY
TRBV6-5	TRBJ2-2	ASSYGQPNTGELF
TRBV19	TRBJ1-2	ASSITHYGYT
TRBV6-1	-	ASSGQTGFLDYYEQY
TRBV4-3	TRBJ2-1	ASSQEGTGTEQF
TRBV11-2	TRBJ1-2	ASSLGTGSGYT
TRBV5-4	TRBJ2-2	ASAGQGMGTGELF
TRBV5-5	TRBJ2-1	ASSLSPSENEQF
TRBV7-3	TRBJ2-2	ASSRVPGELF
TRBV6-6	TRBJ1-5	ASRETGSHNQPQH
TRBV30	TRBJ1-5	AWGQGWNQPQH
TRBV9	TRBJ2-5	ASSVQGTVGTQY
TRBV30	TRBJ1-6	AWSVNRDSPLH
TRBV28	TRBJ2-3	ASSYGTGGYTQY
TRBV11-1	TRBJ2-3	ASSLDAWTGGTDTQY
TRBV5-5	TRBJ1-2	ASTSRPQGNYGYT
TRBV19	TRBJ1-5	ASSMGGGLGNQPQH
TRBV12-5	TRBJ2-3	ASAMGVSTDTQY
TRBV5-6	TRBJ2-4	ASSYRQGKDIQY
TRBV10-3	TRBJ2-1	ATTGTSEYNEQF
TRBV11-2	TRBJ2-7	ASSLISSGRVRVYEQY
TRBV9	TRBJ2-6	ASSALPSSGANVLT
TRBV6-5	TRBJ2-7	ASSYSGTVSYEQY
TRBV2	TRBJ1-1	ASSPGQGVTEAF
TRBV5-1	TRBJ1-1	ASSLGTTNMNTEAF
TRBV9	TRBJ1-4	ASSATRGYSTTNEKLF
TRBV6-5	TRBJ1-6	ASRGQTPAAPLH
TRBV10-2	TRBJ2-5	ASKTTGNWETQY
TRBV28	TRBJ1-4	ATAQLTGNAEKLF
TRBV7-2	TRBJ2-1	ASSTTSGYSYNEQF
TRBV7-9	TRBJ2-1	ASSSMTVNEQF
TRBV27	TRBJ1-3	ASSPALGDFSGNTIY
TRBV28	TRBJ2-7	ASSVTYEQY
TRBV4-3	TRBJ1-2	ASSQELRFYGYT
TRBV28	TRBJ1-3	ASSTPGGNTIY
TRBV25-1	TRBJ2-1	ASSEFDRGLENEQF
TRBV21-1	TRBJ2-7	ASSKGVATAVYEQY
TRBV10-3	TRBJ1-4	AISARTAATNEKLF
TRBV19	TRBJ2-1	ASSMDTSGNYEQF
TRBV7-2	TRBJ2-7	ASSLGGNVYEQY
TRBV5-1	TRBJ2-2	ASSLGSTGSGTGELF
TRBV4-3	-	ASSQDGTRGEQY
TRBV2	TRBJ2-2	ARPRGTANTGELF
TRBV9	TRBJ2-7	ASSQSTSGSYEQY
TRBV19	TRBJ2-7	ASSMGWRGGKLRVYEQY
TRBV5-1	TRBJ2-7	ASSLGPPREQY
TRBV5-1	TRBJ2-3	ASSLAGSFSGTDTQY
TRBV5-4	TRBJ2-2	ASSLDRGNTGELF
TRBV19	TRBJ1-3	ASSIEHSLRNTIY
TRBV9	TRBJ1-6	ASSKGGSPLH